This TCR beta chain was sequenced during a study of blood T cell repertoires in COVID-19. Study-wide background: The United States, Italy and Spain supplied acute and convalescent COVID-19 samples. In each case, the material was cDNA or gDNA derived from T cells, B-cell-depleted T cells, or PBMCs.

Enrolment of Seattle patients took place during active infection, and they were followed longitudinally. Study processing details: Quantification of nucleated cells was approximated via reference gene primer amplification. Measured with immunoSEQ multiplex PCR; TCRdb has only the in-frame clones, and not every one. V and J calls and clone size are as listed in that table; D and trimming were resolved from the DNA. The profile shows approximately 160,000 clones, around 84% of them singletons. The CDR3 is 13 amino acids. Germline CDR1 reads SNHLY; CDR2 reads FYNNEI. Trimming removed 7 bases at V and 6 bases at J, with 13 bases between.

The chain has TRBV2 and TRBJ2-1, with TRBD1 as a possible D gene (5 bases). The TCR comes from a woman aged 55-69 years with COVID-19, enrolled during active disease. Input material: peripheral blood. CDR3 coding DNA: TGTGCCAGCAAGGACCCAGGGTCCAATGAGCAGTTCTTC. Its translation: CASKDPGSNEQFF.